A selection of T cell receptor beta chains follows, all from one sample in a study of CD4+ T cells in melanoma. The table came from immunoSEQ multiplex PCR; TCRdb's copy has only in-frame clones and leaves some out. The table lists some 150,000 clones, 92% of them singletons. These receptors were collected from a human donor with melanoma. The CDR3 runs from the conserved cysteine through the conserved F or W. D genes are given only for firm matches. Clone size is given for some rows only: seen once, a few or many times, or a class if the clone is expanded.

d_call j_call v_call clone_size cdr3_nt cdr3_aa
- TRBJ1-2 TRBV5-4 - TGTGCCAGCAGCTTGGCATCAGTTCATGGCTACACCTTC CASSLASVHGYTF
TRBD1 TRBJ2-7 TRBV6-6 - TGTGCCAGCCTTAAGACAGGGGAACTCTACGAGCAGTACTTC CASLKTGELYEQYF
TRBD1 TRBJ2-1 TRBV28 - TGTGCCAGCAGTTTCGAGGACAGGGTTTACAATGAGCAGTTCTTC CASSFEDRVYNEQFF
- TRBJ2-5 TRBV9 - TGTGCCAGCAGCGTAGCCAGGGCGTCCCAAGAGACCCAGTACTTC CASSVARASQETQYF
- TRBJ2-7 TRBV14 - TGTGCCAGCAGCCAAGAGAGAAACACTTTCCCCTACGAGCAGTACTTC CASSQERNTFPYEQYF
TRBD1 TRBJ2-7 TRBV6-1 many TGTGCCAGCAGCAAGGGACAGGGTCTAGCCTACGAGCAGTACTTC CASSKGQGLAYEQYF
- TRBJ1-1 TRBV4-2 - TGTGCCAGCAGCCAAGATATCGGAGGCATAAACACTGAAGCTTTCTTT CASSQDIGGINTEAFF
- TRBJ1-2 TRBV27 - TGTGCCAGCAGACTTACAGCCTCCTATGGCTACACCTTC CASRLTASYGYTF
- TRBJ1-6 TRBV2 - TGTGCCATACACCCCGTGACGGGGGTAGGGTCACCCCTCCACTTT CAIHPVTGVGSPLHF
- TRBJ2-7 TRBV5-1 - TGCGCCAGCAGCTTGGCTCCGGACCCAGGGGCCGAGCAGTACTTC CASSLAPDPGAEQYF